These T cell receptor beta chains were read from a single sample in a study of shared clonotypes between healthy human individuals. TCRdb's copy holds only in-frame clones and misses some; the assay was immunoSEQ multiplex PCR. In the table there are about 480,000 clones, 79% of which are singletons. Sequencing was performed on PBMCs. The source of these receptors is a middle-aged woman in good health. Some clones in this sample may be carry-over from other donors' samples. CDR3s leave out the opening cysteine and the closing phenylalanine or tryptophan. The D gene is left open where the match is weak. The size entry is marked missing in some rows and otherwise reads once, few, many or a size class.

V,D,size,CDR3
TRBV7-3,TRBD1,NA,ASSLSAGTGGREQY
TRBV4-1,NA,NA,ASSPSQGQTKEQY
TRBV9,NA,NA,ASSVGGASDSPLH
TRBV27,NA,NA,ASSLYPPRNNEQF
TRBV7-6,NA,NA,ASSLAGGTDTGELF
TRBV4-3,TRBD2,NA,ASSQDVGGRDPYEQY
TRBV15,NA,few,ATSRVRSRAYEQY
TRBV9,TRBD2,many,ASSVSGTRFDEQF
TRBV5-4,TRBD2,NA,ASSSGLAGPYRLYEQY
TRBV7-9,NA,NA,ASSRTIYEQY
TRBV15,TRBD1,few,ATSRVGQGYEQY
TRBV7-9,NA,NA,ASSLVAESFSGANVLT
TRBV19,NA,NA,ASSVGQFGAAF
TRBV7-8,TRBD2,NA,ASSPFSGSSYNEQF
TRBV28,TRBD2,NA,ASIPTSGAYNEQF
TRBV19,NA,NA,ASSPREEKLF
TRBV28,NA,NA,ASSPGPNYGYT
TRBV29-1,NA,NA,SVEKQGRGEQF
TRBV18,NA,NA,ASSLSRTDNQPQH
TRBV4-2,NA,NA,ASSQDGRGGAGEKLF
TRBV6-1,TRBD1,NA,ASRSTGDTGELF
TRBV7-2,TRBD1,NA,ASSSRDRVGGYT
TRBV19,TRBD1,many,ASSISRDRGYEQY
TRBV7-9,NA,NA,ASSQDSTDTQY
TRBV11-3,NA,NA,ASSTRSGPNYEQY
TRBV6-5,TRBD2,NA,ASSYSSLAGGSQY
TRBV4-3,TRBD1,NA,ASSRRANTGTDEAF
TRBV6-4,TRBD2,NA,ASSDSTSGSTDTQY
TRBV7-9,NA,NA,ASSYPDPYNEQF
TRBV7-9,TRBD1,NA,ASSRTSGTAFSYEQY
TRBV18,NA,NA,ASSPFPGLNTIY